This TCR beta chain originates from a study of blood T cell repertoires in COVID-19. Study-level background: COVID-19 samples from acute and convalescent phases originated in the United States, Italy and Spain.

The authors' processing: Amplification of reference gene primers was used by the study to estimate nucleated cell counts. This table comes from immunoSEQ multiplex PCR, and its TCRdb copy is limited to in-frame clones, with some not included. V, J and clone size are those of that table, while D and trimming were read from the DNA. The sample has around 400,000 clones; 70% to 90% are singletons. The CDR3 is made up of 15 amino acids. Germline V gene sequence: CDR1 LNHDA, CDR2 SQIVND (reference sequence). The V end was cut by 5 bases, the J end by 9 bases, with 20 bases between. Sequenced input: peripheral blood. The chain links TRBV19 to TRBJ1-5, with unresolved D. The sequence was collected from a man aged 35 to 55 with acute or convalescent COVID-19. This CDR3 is CASSYGKSAERPQHF. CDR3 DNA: TGTGCCAGTAGTTACGGGAAGAGTGCCGAAAGGCCCCAGCATTTT.